This is a list of T cell receptor beta chains from one sample in a study of T-cell reconstitution after alpha-beta-depleted transplantation in children. TCRdb reprocessed the PCR reads with MiXCR, giving one entry per CDR3 protein. The data show roughly 310,000 distinct CDR3 sequences, around 25% seen once. The sequenced sample was PBMCs, mostly from graft donor cells, obtained 180 days after TCRalphabeta/CD19-depleted stem cell transplant. The source of these receptors is a male patient between 10 and 17 years old who had a stem cell transplant for acute lymphoblastic leukemia, so the T cells may come from the graft donor. Each CDR3 is given with its conserved first and last residue. The D gene is left open where the match is weak. Some rows have no size entry. The others give once, few or many, or a class for an expanded clone.

DNA	CDR3	D	V	size	J
TGCGCCAGCAGTCCCGGGGGCCGGGACGGTTCCCCGGGGGCCCAGCATTTT	CASSPGGRDGSPGAQHF	NA	TRBV4-1	NA	TRBJ1-5
TGTGCCAGCAGCTTAGCTAGCGGCTTTAAGGCCCAGTACTTC	CASSLASGFKAQYF	NA	TRBV7-9	few	TRBJ2-5
TGTGCCACTTATCGGACAGTCCCTCCTTACGAGCAGTACTTC	CATYRTVPPYEQYF	NA	TRBV5-8	few	TRBJ2-7
TGTGCCAGCAGCTTAGGACAGGGGATTAGCACAGATACGCAGTATTTT	CASSLGQGISTDTQYF	TRBD1	TRBV13	NA	TRBJ2-3
TGCGCCGGCAGCTTGGTGGTCAGAAAGGGGACTGAAGCTTTCTTT	CAGSLVVRKGTEAFF	NA	TRBV5-1	once	TRBJ1-1
TGCAGCGTTGTCTGGGGAGGCCCACCAGAACGCACAGATACGCAGTATTTT	CSVVWGGPPERTDTQYF	NA	TRBV29-1	few	TRBJ2-3
TGTGCCAGCAGCCAAGATGGGAGACAAGCATCTCTACGGGAGACCCAGTACTTC	CASSQDGRQASLRETQYF	NA	TRBV4-2	few	TRBJ2-5
TGTGCCAGCAGCTTAGCTCGGATGGGCCCCTACGAGCAGTACTTC	CASSLARMGPYEQYF	NA	TRBV7-9	few	TRBJ2-7
TGCAGTGCTAGAGATCTCTTCAAAGTTACAGTCAATCAGCCCCAGCATTTT	CSARDLFKVTVNQPQHF	NA	TRBV20-1	NA	TRBJ1-5
TGTGCCAGCAGCGTAGGTCCGGCGGACTCCTACGAGCAGTACTTC	CASSVGPADSYEQYF	NA	TRBV9	NA	TRBJ2-7
TGCGCCAGCAGCTTGGGAGCGGATCAAGAGACCCAGTACTTC	CASSLGADQETQYF	NA	TRBV5-1	many	TRBJ2-5
NA	CASSSVRGYTF	NA	TRBV28	NA	TRBJ1-2
TGTGCCATCAGTGAGTCAAAACCTAGCGGGAGAGGTTACGAGCAGTACTTC	CAISESKPSGRGYEQYF	TRBD2	TRBV10-3	few	TRBJ2-7
TGCGCCAGCAGCCGGGGATGGGATACGCAGTATTTT	CASSRGWDTQYF	NA	TRBV5-1	NA	TRBJ2-3
TGTGCCAGCTCACCGCCCGGGACTAGCGGAGATACGCAGTATTTT	CASSPPGTSGDTQYF	TRBD2	TRBV18	NA	TRBJ2-3
TGCGCCAGCAGCTTATTACCAGGGCCGCTCACAGATACGCAGTATTTT	CASSLLPGPLTDTQYF	NA	TRBV5-1	NA	TRBJ2-3
TGTGCCAGCAACCTACTGGGACTAGCGGATACTGAGCAGTTCTTC	CASNLLGLADTEQFF	TRBD2	TRBV7-8	NA	TRBJ2-1
TGCGCCAGCAGCTTGGACGTTTTTTATGGCTACACCTTC	CASSLDVFYGYTF	NA	TRBV5-1	few	TRBJ1-2
TGTGCCAGCAGTGTTGGCAGCCACTATGGCTACACCTTC	CASSVGSHYGYTF	NA	TRBV6-1	few	TRBJ1-2
TGTGCCAGCAGTCTTAGGGTAGCGGGTGGGGTCTCCTACAATGAGCAGTTCTTC	CASSLRVAGGVSYNEQFF	TRBD2	TRBV12-3/TRBV12-4	NA	TRBJ2-1